These 6 T cell receptor beta chains share one sample of origin, sequenced in a study of T cells after yellow fever vaccination. TCRdb analysed the 5' RACE reads with MiXCR anew, one entry per CDR3 protein. The repertoire holds around 360,000 distinct CDR3 sequences, with 11% as singletons. Here the sequenced sample was PBMCs, taken on the day of the first yellow fever vaccination. Every receptor here comes from a man younger than 35 who received the YFV17D yellow fever vaccine.

V and J are TRBV7-9 and TRBJ2-1, with D maybe TRBD2 (5 bases). There are 15 residues in the CDR3. Germline V gene sequence: CDR1 SEHNR, CDR2 FQNEAQ (reference sequence). V lost 0 bases to trimming and J lost 6 bases, with 12 bases between them. Here the CDR3 reads CASSLAGEGGNEQFF. The CDR3 nucleotides are TGTGCCAGCAGCTTAGCTGGGGAAGGAGGCAATGAGCAGTTCTTC.

This chain links TRBV11-2 with TRBJ1-6; D is undetermined. Germline V lookup: CDR1 SGHAT, CDR2 FQNNGV. Trimming removed 5 bases from V and 7 bases from J, with 24 bases in between. This CDR3 region has 18 residues. CDR3 amino acids: CASSPSPGNSGRNSPLHF. DNA for the CDR3: TGTGCCAGCAGCCCTTCCCCGGGGAACTCCGGTCGGAATTCACCCCTCCACTTT.

This chain connects TRBV10-3 to TRBJ2-3; 10 bases line up with TRBD2. Losses at the gene ends were 4 bases for V and 0 bases for J; bases not matched to a gene: 7. The CDR3 spans 17 residues. Germline V gives CDR1 ENHRY, CDR2 SYGVKD. DNA for the CDR3: TGTGCCATCAGTGCGGGTAGCGGGGGGCGTAGCACAGATACGCAGTATTTT. Translation gives CAISAGSGGRSTDTQYF.

The CDR3 sequence: CASSEGAGSGGYTF. CDR3 bases: TGTGCCAGCAGTGAAGGCGCGGGGAGCGGCGGCTACACCTTC. The chain recombines TRBV6-1 with TRBJ1-2; no definite D call. V was clipped by 1 base and J by 8 bases, with 14 bases between them. Germline V CDR1 and CDR2: MNHNS, SASEGT. The CDR3 spans 14 residues.

This clonotype has just a few counts. The rearrangement uses TRBV27 and TRBJ1-4; no clear D. Germline assignment: CDR1 MNHEY and CDR2 SMNVEV (reference sequence). This CDR3 is 14 amino acids long. The V gene lost 5 bases and the J gene lost 0 bases, with 7 bases spanning the gap. The chain's CDR3 is CASSPLSTNEKLFF. CDR3 bases: TGTGCCAGCAGTCCTCTTTCAACTAATGAAAAACTGTTTTTT.

A few counts support this clonotype. This rearrangement joins TRBV10-3 to TRBJ2-7; possible D gene TRBD2, 5 bases. Germline V lookup: CDR1 ENHRY, CDR2 SYGVKD. The length of the CDR3 is 14 residues. With 0 bases removed from V and 9 bases from J, the gap between germline ends came to 15 bases. The CDR3 DNA reads TGTGCCATCAGTGAGTCCCACGGAGGCCTCGGGCAGTACGTC. Its protein is CAISESHGGLGQYV.